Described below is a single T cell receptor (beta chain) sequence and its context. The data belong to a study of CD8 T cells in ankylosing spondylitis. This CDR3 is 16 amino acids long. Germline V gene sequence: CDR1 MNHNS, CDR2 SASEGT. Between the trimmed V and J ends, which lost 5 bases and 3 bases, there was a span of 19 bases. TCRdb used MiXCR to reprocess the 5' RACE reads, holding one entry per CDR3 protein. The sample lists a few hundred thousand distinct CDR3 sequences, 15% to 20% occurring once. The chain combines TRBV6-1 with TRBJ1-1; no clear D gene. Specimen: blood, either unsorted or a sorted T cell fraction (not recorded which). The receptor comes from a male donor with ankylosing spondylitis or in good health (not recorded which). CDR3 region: CASSQPPGRFDTEAFF. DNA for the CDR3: TGTGCCAGCAGTCAACCCCCGGGCAGGTTTGACACTGAAGCTTTCTTT.